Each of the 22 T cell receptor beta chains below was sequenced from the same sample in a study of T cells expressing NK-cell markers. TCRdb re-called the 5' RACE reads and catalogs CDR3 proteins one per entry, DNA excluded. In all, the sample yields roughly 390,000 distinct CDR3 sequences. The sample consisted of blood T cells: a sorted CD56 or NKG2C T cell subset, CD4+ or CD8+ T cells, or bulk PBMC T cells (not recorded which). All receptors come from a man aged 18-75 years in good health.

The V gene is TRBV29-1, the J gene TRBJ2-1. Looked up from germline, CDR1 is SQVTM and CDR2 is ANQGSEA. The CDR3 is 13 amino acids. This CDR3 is CSGEGSVLNEQFF.

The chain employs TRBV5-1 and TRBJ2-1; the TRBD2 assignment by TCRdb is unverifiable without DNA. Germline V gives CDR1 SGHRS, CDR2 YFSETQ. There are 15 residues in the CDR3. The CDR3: CASSFSGGVNNEQFF.

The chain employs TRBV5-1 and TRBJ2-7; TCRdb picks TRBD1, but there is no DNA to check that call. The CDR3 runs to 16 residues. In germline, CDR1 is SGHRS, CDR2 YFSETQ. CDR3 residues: CASNDGGQGVTYEQYF.

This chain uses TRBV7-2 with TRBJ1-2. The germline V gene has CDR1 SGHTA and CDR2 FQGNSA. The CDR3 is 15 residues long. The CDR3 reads CASSLDSFDNYGYTF.

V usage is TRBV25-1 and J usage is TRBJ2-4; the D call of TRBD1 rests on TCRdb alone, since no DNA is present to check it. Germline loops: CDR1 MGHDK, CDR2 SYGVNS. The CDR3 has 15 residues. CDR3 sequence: CASSSGGKVKNIQYF.

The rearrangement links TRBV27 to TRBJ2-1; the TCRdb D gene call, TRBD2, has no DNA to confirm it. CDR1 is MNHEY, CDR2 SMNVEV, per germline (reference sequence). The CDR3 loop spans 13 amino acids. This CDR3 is CASSLWRVSEQFF.

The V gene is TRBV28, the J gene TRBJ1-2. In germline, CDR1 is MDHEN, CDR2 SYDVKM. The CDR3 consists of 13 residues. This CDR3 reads CASSSRLDYGYTF.

CDR3 in amino acids: CASQVFGGNTIYF. The chain uses TRBV6-5 and TRBJ1-3. CDR1 and CDR2 (germline): MNHEY, SVGAGI. The CDR3 is 13 residues long.

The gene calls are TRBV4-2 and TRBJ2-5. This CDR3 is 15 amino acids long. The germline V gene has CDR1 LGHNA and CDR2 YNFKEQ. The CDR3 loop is CASSQELRDQETQYF.

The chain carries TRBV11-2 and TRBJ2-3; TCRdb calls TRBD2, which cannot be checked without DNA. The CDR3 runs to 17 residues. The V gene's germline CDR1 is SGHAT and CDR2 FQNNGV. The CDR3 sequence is CASSLDRRGGTTDTQYF.

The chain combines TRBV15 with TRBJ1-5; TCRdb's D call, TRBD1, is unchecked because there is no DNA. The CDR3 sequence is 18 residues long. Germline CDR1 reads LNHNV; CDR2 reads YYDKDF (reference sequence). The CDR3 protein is CATSADRVRGSYVQPQHF.

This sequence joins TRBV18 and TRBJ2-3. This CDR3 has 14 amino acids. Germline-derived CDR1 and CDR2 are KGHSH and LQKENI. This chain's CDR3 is CASSRSTSTDTQYF.

The chain's CDR3 is CASSQRGTASNEQFF. The chain is built from TRBV4-3 and TRBJ2-1; there is no DNA to check the TCRdb D call of TRBD2. The germline V gene has CDR1 LGHNA and CDR2 YSLEER. CDR3 length: 15 amino acids.

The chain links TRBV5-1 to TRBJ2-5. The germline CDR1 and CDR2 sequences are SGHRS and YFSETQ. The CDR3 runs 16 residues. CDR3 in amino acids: CASRRGGVALWETQYF.

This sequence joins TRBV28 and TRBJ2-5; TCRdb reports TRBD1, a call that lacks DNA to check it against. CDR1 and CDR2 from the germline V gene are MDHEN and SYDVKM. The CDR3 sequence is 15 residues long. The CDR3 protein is CASSRVGGPEETQYF.

CDR3 residues: CASSLELAGNNEQFF. J is TRBJ2-1 and V is TRBV7-8; TCRdb's D call of TRBD2 is untestable without DNA. Germline CDR1 SGHVS, CDR2 FQNEAQ. The CDR3 has 15 residues.

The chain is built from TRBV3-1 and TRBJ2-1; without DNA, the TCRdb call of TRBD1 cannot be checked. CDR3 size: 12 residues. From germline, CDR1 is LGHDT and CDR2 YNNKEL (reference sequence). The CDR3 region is CASSGNRVDQFF.

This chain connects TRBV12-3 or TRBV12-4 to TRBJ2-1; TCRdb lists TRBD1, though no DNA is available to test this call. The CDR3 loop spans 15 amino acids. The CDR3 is CASRRDTSFYNEQFF.

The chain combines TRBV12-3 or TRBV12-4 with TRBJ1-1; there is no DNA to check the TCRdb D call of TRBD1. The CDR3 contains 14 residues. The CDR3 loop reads CASRDKVKNTEAFF.

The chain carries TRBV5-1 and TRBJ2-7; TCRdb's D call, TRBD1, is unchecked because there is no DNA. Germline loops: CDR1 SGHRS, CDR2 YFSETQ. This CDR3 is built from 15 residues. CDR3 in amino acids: CASSLETGSRYEQYF.

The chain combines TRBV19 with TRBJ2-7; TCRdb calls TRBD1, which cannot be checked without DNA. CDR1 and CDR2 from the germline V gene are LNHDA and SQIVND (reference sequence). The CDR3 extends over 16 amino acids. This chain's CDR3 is CASSMVGGGRTYEQYF. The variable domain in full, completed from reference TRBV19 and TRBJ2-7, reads DGGITQSPKYLFRKEGQNVTLSCEQNLNHDAMYWYRQDPGQGLRLIYYSQIVNDFQKGDIAEGYSVSREKKESFPLTVTSAQKNPTAFYLCASSMVGGGRTYEQYFGPGTRLTVT.

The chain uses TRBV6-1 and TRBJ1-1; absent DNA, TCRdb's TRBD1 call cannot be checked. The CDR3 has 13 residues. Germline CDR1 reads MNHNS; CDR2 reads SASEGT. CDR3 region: CASSNRRGSEAFF.